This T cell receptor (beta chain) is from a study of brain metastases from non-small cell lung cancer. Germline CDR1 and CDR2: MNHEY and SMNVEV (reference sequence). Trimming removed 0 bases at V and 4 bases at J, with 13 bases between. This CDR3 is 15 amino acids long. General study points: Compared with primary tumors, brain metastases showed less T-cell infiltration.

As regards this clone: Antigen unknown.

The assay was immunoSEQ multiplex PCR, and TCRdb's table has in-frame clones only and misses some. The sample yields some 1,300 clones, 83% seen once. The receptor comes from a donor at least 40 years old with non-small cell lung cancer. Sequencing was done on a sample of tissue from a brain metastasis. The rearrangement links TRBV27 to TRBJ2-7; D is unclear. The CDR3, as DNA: TGTGCCAGCAGTTTATCAGGCCCAGAAGGGTACGAGCAGTACTTC. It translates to CASSLSGPEGYEQYF.